The 10 T cell receptor beta chains given below trace back to one sample, sequenced in a study of identical twins. TCRdb called the 5' RACE reads again in MiXCR, with one record for every CDR3 protein. Among some 570,000 distinct CDR3 sequences listed, 20% to 25% were seen once. The data also belong to a second study, concerning yellow fever vaccine responses in identical twins.

The sequenced sample consisted of CD4+ T cells sorted from blood. The receptors stem from a woman in her late teens or twenties in good health.

The genes are TRBV2 and TRBJ2-1; the match to TRBD2 covers 8 bases. Germline V CDR1 and CDR2: SNHLY, FYNNEI. With 1 base clipped from V and 10 bases from J, the junction kept 6 bases outside the gene matches. The CDR3 sequence is 14 residues long. CDR3 coding DNA: TGTGCCAGCAGTGAAGGGGGCGGGAGGTACGAGCAGTTCTTC. Its translation is CASSEGGGRYEQFF.

This rearrangement joins TRBV5-1 to TRBJ1-1; the match to TRBD1 covers 10 bases. This CDR3 is 16 amino acids long. The germline V gene has CDR1 SGHRS and CDR2 YFSETQ. Trimming took 0 bases from V and 0 from J; bases not matched to a gene: 2. CDR3 residues: CASSLGTGGMNTEAFF. The CDR3 region has the DNA TGCGCCAGCAGCTTGGGGACAGGGGGGATGAACACTGAAGCTTTCTTT.

This clonotype has a handful of counts. The rearrangement uses TRBV4-1 and TRBJ2-5; 7 nucleotides line up with TRBD2. In germline, CDR1 is MGHRA, CDR2 YSYEKL. The CDR3 totals 17 residues. V was clipped by 1 base and J by 6 bases; unmatched bases: 14. In nucleotides, the CDR3 is TGCGCCAGCAGCCAAGTACCGACTTCCAGCGGGAAACAGACCCAGTACTTC. It translates to CASSQVPTSSGKQTQYF.

This CDR3 is CASSLGHHTQYF. The CDR3 DNA reads TGTGCCAGCAGTTTGGGACACCATACGCAGTATTTT. The chain is built from TRBV28 and TRBJ2-3, with a possible D match to TRBD1 (6 bases). Germline CDR1 is MDHEN and CDR2 is SYDVKM. The V end lost 3 bases, the J end lost 7 bases, and 8 bases lay between the germline ends. The length of the CDR3 is 12 residues.

This clonotype was counted at least ten times. CDR3 loop: CASSFAGYGYTF. CDR3 in DNA: TGTGCCAGCAGTTTCGCGGGCTATGGCTACACCTTC. This chain joins TRBV12-3 or TRBV12-4 and TRBJ1-2; no clear D gene. The CDR3 spans 12 residues. V shed 3 bases and J shed 4 bases, with 6 bases lying between them.

The gene calls are TRBV27 and TRBJ2-6; D remains unclear. The germline V gene encodes CDR1 MNHEY and CDR2 SMNVEV (reference sequence). This CDR3 region has 16 residues. V was clipped by 3 bases and J by 3 bases, with 12 bases between them. The CDR3 nucleotides are TGTGCCAGCAGTTTTGGTAGGACGAGTGGGGCCAACGTCCTGACTTTC. Translating it yields CASSFGRTSGANVLTF.

This clonotype was picked up many times. The rearrangement joins TRBV12-3 or TRBV12-4 to TRBJ2-7, with a weak D call TRBD2 (6 bases). The V and J ends lost 3 bases and 4 bases respectively, with 16 bases between them. CDR3 size: 15 residues. The CDR3 region has the DNA TGTGCCAGCAGTTTTACACCGGGACTTGGGTACGAGCAGTACTTC. This sequence encodes CASSFTPGLGYEQYF.

J is TRBJ1-1 and V is TRBV29-1; 9 bases agree with TRBD1. The CDR3 totals 14 residues. CDR1 and CDR2 from the germline V gene are SQVTM and ANQGSEA. Trimming took 5 bases from V and 4 from J; bases not matched to a gene: 8. CDR3 in DNA: TGCAGCGTTAAGATCGGGACAGGGATCACTGAAGCTTTCTTT. Translation gives CSVKIGTGITEAFF.

This clonotype occurred a few times. The chain joins TRBV5-1 to TRBJ2-2, with D maybe TRBD2 (6 bases). Germline CDR1 and CDR2: SGHRS and YFSETQ. The CDR3 consists of 15 residues. V lost 5 bases to trimming and J lost 0 bases, with 11 bases between them. The CDR3 spells CASREGTPNTGELFF. The CDR3 coding sequence is TGCGCCAGCAGGGAGGGGACTCCGAACACCGGGGAGCTGTTTTTT.

This clonotype was detected only a few times. V gene TRBV15 combines with J gene TRBJ2-7, with D uncertain. V lost 0 bases, J lost 4 bases, and 7 bases lay in between. The germline gives CDR1 LNHNV, CDR2 YYDKDF (reference sequence). The CDR3 loop spans 13 amino acids. The CDR3 DNA reads TGTGCCACCAGCAGAGAAGGCGGATACGAGCAGTACGTC. Residues: CATSREGGYEQYV.